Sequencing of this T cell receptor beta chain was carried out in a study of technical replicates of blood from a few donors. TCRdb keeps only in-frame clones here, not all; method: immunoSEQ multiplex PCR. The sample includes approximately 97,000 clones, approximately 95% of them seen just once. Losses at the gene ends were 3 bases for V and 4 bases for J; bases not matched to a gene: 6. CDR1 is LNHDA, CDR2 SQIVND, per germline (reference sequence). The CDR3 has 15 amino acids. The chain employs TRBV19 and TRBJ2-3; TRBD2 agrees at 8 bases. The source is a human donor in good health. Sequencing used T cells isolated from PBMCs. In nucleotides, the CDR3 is TGTGCCAGTAGTATCAGGACTAGCTCGGCAGATACGCAGTATTTT. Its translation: CASSIRTSSADTQYF. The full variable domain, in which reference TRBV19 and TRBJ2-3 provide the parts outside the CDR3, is DGGITQSPKYLFRKEGQNVTLSCEQNLNHDAMYWYRQDPGQGLRLIYYSQIVNDFQKGDIAEGYSVSREKKESFPLTVTSAQKNPTAFYLCASSIRTSSADTQYFGPGTRLTVL.